Listed below are T cell receptor beta chains from one sample, sequenced in a study of OX40 agonist ivuxolimab in advanced cancers. TCRdb keeps only in-frame clones here, not all; method: immunoSEQ multiplex PCR. The repertoire holds some 74,000 clones, with approximately 85% as singletons. The material was CD4+ or CD8+ T cells sorted from blood, obtained in a trial of the OX40 agonist ivuxolimab. These receptors were collected from an adult with an advanced solid tumor such as melanoma, head and neck, liver or kidney cancer. Both conserved end residues are part of each CDR3. The D gene is left open where the match is weak. Clone sizes are given selectively: once, few, many, or a class where the clone is expanded.

V	size	J	D	DNA	CDR3
TRBV5-8	.	TRBJ2-3	.	TGTGCCAGCAGGTGGGCGACAAGGACGCAGTATTTT	CASRWATRTQYF
TRBV5-4	.	TRBJ2-1	TRBD2	TGTGCCAGCAGCGGGGGGACTAGCGGGAGAACCGGTGAGCAGTTCTTC	CASSGGTSGRTGEQFF
TRBV5-6	.	TRBJ2-3	.	TGTGCCAGCAGCTCGGGACCAGCCACAGATACGCAGTATTTT	CASSSGPATDTQYF
TRBV7-2	.	TRBJ1-4	.	TGTGCCAGCAGCTCGGACTGGAATGAAAAACTGTTTTTT	CASSSDWNEKLFF
TRBV10-3	few	TRBJ1-2	.	TGTGCCACCTTCGGGACAAGCTATGGCTACACCTTC	CATFGTSYGYTF
TRBV5-4	once	TRBJ1-3	.	TGTGCCAGCAGCCGACACTCCGCAAGCCTTGGAAACACCATATATTTT	CASSRHSASLGNTIYF
TRBV7-9	.	TRBJ1-2	.	TGTGCCAGCAGCCCAGGGGCGGGCTATGGCTACACCTTC	CASSPGAGYGYTF
TRBV5-1	.	TRBJ2-5	TRBD1	TGCGCCAGCAGCAGGACAGGGGACAAGGCGGAGACCCAGTACTTC	CASSRTGDKAETQYF
TRBV19	.	TRBJ1-4	.	TGTGCCAGTAGTATAAGGGGAAATGAAAAACTGTTTTTT	CASSIRGNEKLFF
TRBV30	once	TRBJ2-1	.	TGTGCCGGGAGCCGACCCAGGTTCAATGAGCAGTTCTTC	CAGSRPRFNEQFF
TRBV19	once	TRBJ1-5	.	TGTGCCAGTAGTTTCCTCATGACGGGAATAGATGGCAATCAGCCCCAGCATTTT	CASSFLMTGIDGNQPQHF
TRBV7-9	.	TRBJ2-3	.	TGTGCCAGCAGCTTAACAGATACGCAGTATTTT	CASSLTDTQYF
TRBV7-9	.	TRBJ1-1	.	TGTGCCAGCAGCTTAGCCTCCAATGAAGCTTTCTTT	CASSLASNEAFF
TRBV6-1	.	TRBJ2-3	.	TGTGCCAGTGGACAGACCACAGATACGCAGTATTTT	CASGQTTDTQYF
TRBV7-9	.	TRBJ1-2	TRBD1	TGTGCCAGCAGCTTAGGGACAGGGTATGATAATGGCTACACCTTC	CASSLGTGYDNGYTF
TRBV5-4	.	TRBJ2-1	.	TGTGCCAGCAGTCCCGGGTCCCACAATGAGCAGTTCTTC	CASSPGSHNEQFF
TRBV10-3	few	TRBJ1-4	.	TGTGCCATCAGTGATCGACGGCGGGACTATAAGGGAGAAAAACTGTTTTTT	CAISDRRRDYKGEKLFF
TRBV27	once	TRBJ2-5	TRBD1	TGTGCCAGCAGTTTCTTGGGGACAGGGGGGTACCAAGAGACCCAGTACTTC	CASSFLGTGGYQETQYF
TRBV7-9	.	TRBJ2-7	TRBD1	TGTGCCAGCAGCTGGGACAGGGCCACAGCTCTCTACGAGCAGTACTTC	CASSWDRATALYEQYF
TRBV5-6	.	TRBJ1-1	.	TGTGCCAGCAGCTTGGCCACTGAAGCTTTCTTT	CASSLATEAFF
TRBV19	.	TRBJ2-6	.	TGTGCCAGTAGTATGGGACTGGAGTCTGGGGCCAACGTCCTGACTTTC	CASSMGLESGANVLTF
TRBV13	.	TRBJ2-2	.	TGTGCCAGCAGCTCCCTCTCCTTGGGCGGGGAGCTGTTTTTT	CASSSLSLGGELFF
TRBV5-1	.	TRBJ2-1	TRBD2	TGCGCCAGCAGCTTAAAGCGGGAGGGTAACAATGAGCAGTTCTTC	CASSLKREGNNEQFF
TRBV6-1	.	TRBJ1-2	TRBD1	TGTGCCAGCAGTGAAGTTTCCCCATGGGCAGGGGGTGACTATGGCTACACCTTC	CASSEVSPWAGGDYGYTF
TRBV18	.	TRBJ1-1	.	TGTGCCAGCTCACCATCATGGTTTTCGGGCACTGAAGCTTTCTTT	CASSPSWFSGTEAFF
TRBV10-3	.	TRBJ2-7	.	TGTGCCATCAGTGTACAGGTTTTTAGCGAGCAGTACTTC	CAISVQVFSEQYF
TRBV6-1	.	TRBJ2-1	.	TGTGCCAGCAGTGAAGGGAGGGGACTGTTCCGTGATGAGCAGTTCTTC	CASSEGRGLFRDEQFF
TRBV19	.	TRBJ2-7	TRBD2	TGTGCCAGTTCGGGGGGACCCTACGAGCAGTACTTC	CASSGGPYEQYF
TRBV6-1	.	TRBJ1-2	TRBD1	TGTGCCAGCAGTCAACAGGGGTTTCGGAACTATGGCTACACCTTC	CASSQQGFRNYGYTF